The present entry profiles one T cell receptor beta chain with its context. The data belong to a study of blood T cell repertoires in COVID-19. Study as a whole: Samples of COVID-19 (acute and convalescent) were obtained from the United States, Italy and Spain.

CDR1 is SGHRS, CDR2 YFSETQ, per germline. Trimming cost V 4 bases and J 2 bases; bases outside gene matches: 4. This CDR3 region has 14 residues. In the original processing: Amplification with reference gene primers provided the estimates of nucleated cell counts. Profiling relied on immunoSEQ multiplex PCR, and the TCRdb table lists in-frame clones only, not all of them. Clonal size and the V and J genes are those of that table, whereas D and trimming came from the DNA. The sample yields tens of thousands of clones, 88% seen once. The source material was peripheral blood. This sequence was found in a woman in her 70s with acute or convalescent COVID-19. The chain couples TRBV5-1 to TRBJ2-7, with TRBD1 matching 9 bases. In nucleotides, the CDR3 is TGCGCCAGCAGCACAGGGACAGGGCCCTACGAGCAGTACTTC. Its protein product is CASSTGTGPYEQYF.